A single T cell receptor beta chain is shown here with its context. These data come from a study of blood T cell repertoires in COVID-19. Study-level information: Donors in the United States, Italy and Spain gave samples during acute or convalescent COVID-19.

The V gene lost 3 bases and the J gene lost 4 bases, with 7 bases spanning the gap. This CDR3 region has 13 residues. The germline V gene encodes CDR1 SNHLY and CDR2 FYNNEI. Assay used: immunoSEQ multiplex PCR; TCRdb lists only in-frame clones, some missing. Here the sample spans almost 250,000 clones, around 89% being singletons. Participants were aged about 18 to 100 years, lived in roughly 25 US areas, and enrolled virtually. Grouping used clinical history reported by participants in a survey and questionnaire. Two negative PCRs, clearance, or symptom resolution had been documented for recovered Cohort 3 donors.

What was sequenced was PBMCs or T cells enriched from blood (not recorded which). J is TRBJ1-3 and V is TRBV2; D ambiguous. This clonotype was sampled from a woman in her twenties or thirties who had recovered from COVID-19. The CDR3 loop is CASSDGVGNTIYF. CDR3 DNA sequence: TGTGCCAGCAGTGATGGAGTAGGAAACACCATATATTTT.